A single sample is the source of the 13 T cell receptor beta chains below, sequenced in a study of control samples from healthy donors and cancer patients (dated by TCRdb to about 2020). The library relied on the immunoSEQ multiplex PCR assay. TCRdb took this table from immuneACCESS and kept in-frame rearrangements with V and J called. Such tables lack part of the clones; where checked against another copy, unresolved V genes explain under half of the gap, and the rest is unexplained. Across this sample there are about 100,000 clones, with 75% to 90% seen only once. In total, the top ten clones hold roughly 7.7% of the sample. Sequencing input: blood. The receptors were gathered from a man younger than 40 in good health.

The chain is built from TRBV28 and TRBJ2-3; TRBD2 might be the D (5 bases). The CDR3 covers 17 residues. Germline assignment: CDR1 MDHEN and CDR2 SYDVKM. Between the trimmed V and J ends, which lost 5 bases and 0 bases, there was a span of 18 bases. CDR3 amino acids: CASSPRTRVQSTDTQYF. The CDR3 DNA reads TGTGCCAGCAGTCCCCGAACTAGGGTTCAAAGCACAGATACGCAGTATTTT.

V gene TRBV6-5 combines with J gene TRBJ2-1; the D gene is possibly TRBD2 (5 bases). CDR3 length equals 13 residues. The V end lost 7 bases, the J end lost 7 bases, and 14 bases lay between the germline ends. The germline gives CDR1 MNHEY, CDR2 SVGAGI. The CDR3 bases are TGTGCCAGCACCCGGACTTTGATAAATGAGCAGTTCTTC. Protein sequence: CASTRTLINEQFF.

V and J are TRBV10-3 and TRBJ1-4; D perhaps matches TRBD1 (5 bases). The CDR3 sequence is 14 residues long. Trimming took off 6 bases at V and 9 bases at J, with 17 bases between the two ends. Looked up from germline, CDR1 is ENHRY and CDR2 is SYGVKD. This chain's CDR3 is CAIRGEGANQKLFF. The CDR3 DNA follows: TGTGCCATCAGGGGGGAGGGAGCGAATCAAAAACTGTTTTTT.

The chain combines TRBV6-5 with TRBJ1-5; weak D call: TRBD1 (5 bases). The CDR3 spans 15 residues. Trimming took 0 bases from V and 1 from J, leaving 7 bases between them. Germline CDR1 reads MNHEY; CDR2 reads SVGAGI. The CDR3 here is CASSYSSGSNQPQHF. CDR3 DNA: TGTGCCAGCAGTTACTCCTCAGGGAGCAATCAGCCCCAGCATTTT.

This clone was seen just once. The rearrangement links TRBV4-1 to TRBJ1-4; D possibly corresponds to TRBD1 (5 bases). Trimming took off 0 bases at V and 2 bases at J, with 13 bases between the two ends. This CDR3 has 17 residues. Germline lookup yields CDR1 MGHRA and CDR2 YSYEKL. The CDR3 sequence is CASSQEPMTATNEKLFF. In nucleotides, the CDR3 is TGCGCCAGCAGCCAAGAGCCAATGACAGCCACTAATGAAAAACTGTTTTTT.

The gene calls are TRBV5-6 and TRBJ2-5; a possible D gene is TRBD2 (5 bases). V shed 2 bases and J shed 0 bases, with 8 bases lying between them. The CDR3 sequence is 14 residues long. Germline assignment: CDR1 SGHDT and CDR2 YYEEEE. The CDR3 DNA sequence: TGTGCCAGCAGCTTAGACTATTACCAAGAGACCCAGTACTTC. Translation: CASSLDYYQETQYF.

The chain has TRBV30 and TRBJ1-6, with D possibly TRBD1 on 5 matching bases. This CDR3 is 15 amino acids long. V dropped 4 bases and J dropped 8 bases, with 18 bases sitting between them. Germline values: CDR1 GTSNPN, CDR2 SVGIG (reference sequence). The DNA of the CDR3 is TGTGCCTGGACTCGTCAGGGCCCTGGGGATTCACCCCTCCACTTT. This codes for CAWTRQGPGDSPLHF.

DNA of the CDR3: TGTGCCAGCTCACCCGCAACTAATGAAAAACTGTTTTTT. It encodes CASSPATNEKLFF. This chain uses TRBV18 with TRBJ1-4; D unresolved. This CDR3 spans 13 amino acids. The germline V gene encodes CDR1 KGHSH and CDR2 LQKENI. Trimming took off 3 bases at V and 0 bases at J, with 2 bases between the two ends. Supplemented by reference TRBV18 and TRBJ1-4, the full variable domain reads NAGVMQNPRHLVRRRGQEARLRCSPMKGHSHVYWYRQLPEEGLKFMVYLQKENIIDESGMPKERFSAEFPKEGPSILRIQQVVRGDSAAYFCASSPATNEKLFFGSGTQLSVL.

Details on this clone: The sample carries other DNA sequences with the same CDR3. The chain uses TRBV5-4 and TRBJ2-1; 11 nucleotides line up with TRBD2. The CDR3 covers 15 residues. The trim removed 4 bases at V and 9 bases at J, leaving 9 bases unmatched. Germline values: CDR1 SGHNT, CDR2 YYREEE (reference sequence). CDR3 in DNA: TGTGCCAGCAGCCCAGAGGGACTAGCGGTTGGTGAGCAGTTCTTC. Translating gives CASSPEGLAVGEQFF.

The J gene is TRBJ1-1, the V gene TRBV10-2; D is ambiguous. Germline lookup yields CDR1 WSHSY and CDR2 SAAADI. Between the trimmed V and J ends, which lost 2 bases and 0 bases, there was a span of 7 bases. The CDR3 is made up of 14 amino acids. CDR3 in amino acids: CASSEQIMNTEAFF. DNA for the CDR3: TGCGCCAGCAGTGAGCAGATTATGAACACTGAAGCTTTCTTT.

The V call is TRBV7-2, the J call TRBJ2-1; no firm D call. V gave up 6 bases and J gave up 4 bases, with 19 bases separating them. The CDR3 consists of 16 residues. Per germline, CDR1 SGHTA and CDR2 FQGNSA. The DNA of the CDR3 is TGTGCCAGCAGGTTATCTCTCCAATCCTTATACAATGAGCAGTTCTTC. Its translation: CASRLSLQSLYNEQFF.

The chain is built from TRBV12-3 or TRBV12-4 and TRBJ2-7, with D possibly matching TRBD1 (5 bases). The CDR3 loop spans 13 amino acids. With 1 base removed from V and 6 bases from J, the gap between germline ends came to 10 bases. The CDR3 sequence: CASSLEGIGEQYV. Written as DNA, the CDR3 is TGTGCCAGCAGTTTAGAGGGGATAGGCGAGCAGTACGTC.

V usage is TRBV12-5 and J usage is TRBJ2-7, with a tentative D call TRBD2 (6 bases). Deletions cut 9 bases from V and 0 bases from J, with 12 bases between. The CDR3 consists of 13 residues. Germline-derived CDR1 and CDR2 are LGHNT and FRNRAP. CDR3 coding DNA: TGTGCTAGCTCGCGGGACCGCTCCTACGAGCAGTACTTC. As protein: CASSRDRSYEQYF.